This TCR beta chain was observed in a study of T-cell memory formation after mild COVID-19 (dated by TCRdb to the early 2020s). Looking at the study overall: TCR sequence clusters from the two donors were largely donor specific. T-cell clones expanding and contracting after mild COVID-19 in two donors were tracked by longitudinal TCRalpha and TCRbeta repertoire sequencing. Two young, previously healthy adult volunteers, one female and one male, were included in the cohort.

As for this clonotype: Its specific antigen is unknown. Base qualities are missing; no much larger clone stands one base away.

CDR1 SGHTA and CDR2 FQGNSA are derived from the germline V gene. The CDR3 starts with the cysteine, ends with the phenylalanine, and has 16 residues. CDR3 DNA only is kept here, 48 bases in frame from base 1. V is clipped by 0 bases and J by 2 bases, and the sequence between their germline boundaries is 13 bases long. Study-level results and caveats: Contracting CD4+ clones were found mainly in CM and EM memory subsets, while CD8+ clones were enriched in EMRA. The second-wave clones that peaked on day 37 were not confirmed to be SARS-CoV-2 specific. The detection of some responding clones in pre-infection memory suggests that pre-existing cross-reactive memory T cells joined the SARS-CoV-2 response. Only a couple of mild cases were covered in the study, and larger cohorts including severe cases with pre-infection samples were considered necessary. Balanced CD4/CD8 phenotypes were observed for clones contracting from day 15 to 85, whereas a bias towards CD4+ was observed for a second wave of clones expanding from day 15 to 37.

Ficoll-Paque density gradient centrifugation was the method used to isolate PBMCs. Sequencing took place on an Illumina NovaSeq 6000. Using 5'RACE with constant-segment primers, TCRalpha and TCRbeta cDNA libraries were constructed, with sample barcodes and unique molecular identifiers added in the process. Trizol reagent was used to extract RNA from every sample. Amplification of the libraries took two PCR steps, and the second step added a second sample barcode plus Illumina TruSeq adapters. The libraries were sequenced on an Illumina NovaSeq using 2 x 150 bp paired-end reads. As for how the authors treated the data: The reads were demultiplexed and collapsed into UMI-guided consensus sequences using migec v1.2.7. Using mixcr v2.1.11, the UMI consensuses were aligned to TRA and TRB V and J templates and assembled into clonotypes. A clonotype was counted as expanded or contracted only when both edgeR and NoisET called the clonotype significant, with the noise models trained on biological replicates. For edgeR calls, a false discovery rate-adjusted p below 0.01 and a log2 fold-change threshold of 1 were applied. As an exploratory analysis of dynamics, max-normalized trajectories of the 1000 most abundant clonotypes were examined with PCA combined with hierarchical clustering. Separately sequenced CD4+ and CD8+ repertoires were used to assign the CD4 or CD8 phenotype of responding clones. Through fastp at Q25 and MiXCR, TCRdb rebuilt clones from the public reads, retaining in-frame beta chains. Rows matching on CDR3 protein sequence are summarized as one entry with the most common DNA and genes. For this entry, the V and J calls and clone size follow TCRdb and not the study's own pipeline. The sample table holds tens of thousands of distinct CDR3 sequences, of which around 13% were seen once. The biggest ten clones account for about 25% of the sample.

The sample taken for sequencing was PBMCs or a T cell subset sorted from them (not recorded which). The receptor was isolated from an adult woman who had mild COVID-19 (a few samples of this study predate the infection). The sample titles of this study are shuffled in the database, so cell type and time point are left out; the donor was told from shared clones. The sequence joins TRBV7-2 to TRBJ2-5; TRBD2 is possibly the D segment (5 matching bases). The CDR3 protein sequence reads: CASSLAGSSGQETQYF. The DNA reads as follows: TGTGCCAGCAGCTTAGCTGGGTCAAGCGGACAAGAGACCCAGTACTTC.